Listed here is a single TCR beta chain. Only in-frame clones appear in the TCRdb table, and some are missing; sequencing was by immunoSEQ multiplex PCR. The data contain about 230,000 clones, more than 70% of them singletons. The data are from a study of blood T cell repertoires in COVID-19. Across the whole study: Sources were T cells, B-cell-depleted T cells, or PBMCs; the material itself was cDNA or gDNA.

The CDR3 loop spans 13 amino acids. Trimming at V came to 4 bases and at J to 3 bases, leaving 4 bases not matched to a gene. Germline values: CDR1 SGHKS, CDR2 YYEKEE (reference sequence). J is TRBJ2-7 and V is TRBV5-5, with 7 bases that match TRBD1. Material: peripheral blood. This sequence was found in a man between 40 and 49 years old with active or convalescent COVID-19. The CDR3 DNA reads TGTGCCAGCAGCCGGGACAGAAGCTACGAGCAGTACTTC. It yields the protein CASSRDRSYEQYF.